This T cell receptor (beta chain) was sequenced in a study of T-cell reconstitution after alpha-beta-depleted transplantation in children. Preparing the TCRbeta library involved the use of unique molecular identifiers. TCRdb fed the PCR reads into MiXCR, producing one record per CDR3 protein. The sample includes hundreds of thousands of distinct CDR3 sequences, roughly 13% of them seen just once. Germline V gene sequence: CDR1 MNHEY, CDR2 SVGAGI. CDR3 size: 15 residues. The V end lost 2 bases, the J end lost 0 bases, and 11 bases lay between the germline ends. This clonotype was detected only a few times.

V usage is TRBV6-5 and J usage is TRBJ2-7; D remains ambiguous. Sequencing was performed on PBMCs, mostly from graft donor cells, taken 360 days after TCRalphabeta/CD19-depleted stem cell transplant. The clonotype originates from a male patient younger than 18 who had a stem cell transplant for acute myeloid leukemia, so the T cells may come from the graft donor. The CDR3 sequence is CASSYKHWHSYEQYF. DNA for the CDR3: TGTGCCAGCAGTTACAAGCACTGGCACTCCTACGAGCAGTACTTC.